A single sample is the source of the 30 T cell receptor beta chains below, sequenced in a study of graft-versus-host responses after intestinal transplantation. These receptors are not linked to any known antigen. Profiled with immunoSEQ multiplex PCR; TCRdb holds only in-frame clones, not every one. The sample consists of about 80,000 clones, 85% to 90% of them appearing once. This material consisted of unstimulated CD4+ T cells sorted from spleen or lymph node cells, taken before intestinal transplant. These receptor sequences come from a human donor who received an intestinal transplant.

The V gene is TRBV28, the J gene TRBJ2-7; unclear D gene. This CDR3 contains 13 residues. V dropped 6 bases and J dropped 0 bases, with 9 bases sitting between them. Germline V gives CDR1 MDHEN, CDR2 SYDVKM. DNA of the CDR3: TGTGCCAGCAGGGCACCCAACTCCTACGAGCAGTACTTC. This codes for CASRAPNSYEQYF.

The chain is built from TRBV4-2 and TRBJ1-5; TRBD1 matches 12 bases. Germline V gene data show CDR1 as LGHNA and CDR2 as YNFKEQ. J gave up 6 bases and V 4 bases, and 4 bases lay outside the gene matches. The CDR3 contains 15 residues. CDR3 bases: TGTGCCAGCAGCCCGGGGACAGGGGGCTTTCAGCCCCAGCATTTT. It specifies CASSPGTGGFQPQHF.

This chain links TRBV6-4 with TRBJ2-3; 13 positions match TRBD2. The length of the CDR3 is 19 residues. Germline loops: CDR1 MRHNA, CDR2 SNTAGT. J gave up 0 bases and V 5 bases, and 11 bases lay outside the gene matches. The CDR3 loop is CASSMKWTSGRFSTDTQYF. CDR3 nucleotides: TGTGCCAGCAGTATGAAGTGGACTAGCGGGAGATTTAGCACAGATACGCAGTATTTT.

This clone was detected a few times. The V and J genes are TRBV6-1 and TRBJ1-1, with D maybe TRBD1 (6 bases). This CDR3 has 14 amino acids. The V end lost 5 bases, the J end lost 3 bases, and 13 bases lay between the germline ends. CDR1 is MNHNS and CDR2 is SASEGT in the germline V gene. The CDR3 reads CASSSTGTYTEAFF. The CDR3 bases are TGTGCCAGCAGTTCGACAGGCACTTACACTGAAGCTTTCTTT.

This clone has only a few counts. The J gene is TRBJ2-3, the V gene TRBV5-1; 7 nucleotides agree with TRBD2. J lost 1 base, V lost 5 bases, and 1 base had no gene match. In germline, CDR1 is SGHRS, CDR2 YFSETQ. The CDR3 totals 13 residues. The chain's CDR3 is CASRSGGTDTQYF. The DNA for the CDR3 is TGCGCCAGCAGGAGCGGGGGCACAGATACGCAGTATTTT.

The chain joins TRBV6-1 to TRBJ2-1; D is possibly TRBD2 (5 bases). The CDR3 sequence is 16 residues long. Germline CDR1 is MNHNS and CDR2 is SASEGT. V shed 1 base and J shed 9 bases, with 19 bases lying between them. Here the CDR3 DNA reads TGTGCCAGCAGTGAAGTAGGGCGTCTAGCTGCTACTGAGCAGTTCTTC. Amino acids: CASSEVGRLAATEQFF.

Here the CDR3 reads CASSGAGFSYEQYF. The CDR3 region has the DNA TGTGCCAGCAGTGGGGCCGGTTTCTCCTACGAGCAGTACTTC. The rearrangement links TRBV6-1 to TRBJ2-7; D is ambiguous. The CDR3 covers 14 residues. V lost 4 bases, J lost 0 bases, and 10 bases lay in between. Per the germline V gene, CDR1 is MNHNS and CDR2 is SASEGT.

The chain joins TRBV4-2 to TRBJ2-6; no clear D. Germline lookup yields CDR1 LGHNA and CDR2 YNFKEQ. V was trimmed by 1 base and J by 4 bases, leaving 14 bases between them. The length of the CDR3 is 17 residues. In DNA form, the CDR3 reads TGTGCCAGCAGCCAAGTAGGCGGCCTCGCGGGGGCCAACGTCCTGACTTTC. Protein: CASSQVGGLAGANVLTF.

The chain carries TRBV5-1 and TRBJ2-5, with D possibly being TRBD2 (6 bases). V lost 3 bases to trimming and J lost 4 bases, with 10 bases between them. Germline-derived CDR1 and CDR2 are SGHRS and YFSETQ. The CDR3 consists of 13 residues. DNA of the CDR3: TGCGCCAGCAGCTCGACCGGGGGAGAGACCCAGTACTTC. This gives the protein CASSSTGGETQYF.

The V and J genes are TRBV4-2 and TRBJ2-3; TRBD1 is a possible D gene (6 bases). Between the trimmed V and J ends, which lost 0 bases and 1 base, there was a span of 11 bases. This CDR3 is 16 amino acids long. CDR1 and CDR2 (germline): LGHNA, YNFKEQ. The CDR3 sequence: CASSQESWGRTDTQYF. In DNA form, the CDR3 reads TGTGCCAGCAGCCAAGAAAGCTGGGGGCGCACAGATACGCAGTATTTT.

V usage is TRBV27 and J usage is TRBJ1-2; 7 nucleotides line up with TRBD1. The V gene end was trimmed by 5 bases and the J gene end by 6 bases; junction bases not matched to a gene: 15. The CDR3 is 16 amino acids. Germline assignment: CDR1 MNHEY and CDR2 SMNVEV (reference sequence). The CDR3 DNA reads TGTGCCAGCAGTACGGAGATGACAGGGTCGAAGGATGGCTACACCTTC. It codes for CASSTEMTGSKDGYTF.

V usage is TRBV28 and J usage is TRBJ2-7, with D perhaps TRBD1 (6 bases). V lost 4 bases, J lost 0 bases, and 19 bases lay in between. The CDR3 is 17 amino acids. The germline gives CDR1 MDHEN, CDR2 SYDVKM. Written as DNA, the CDR3 is TGTGCCAGCAGTTCACCCTTGAGAGGGGGACGCTCCTACGAGCAGTACTTC. Its protein is CASSSPLRGGRSYEQYF.

The chain employs TRBV5-1 and TRBJ1-5; D is ambiguous. CDR3 size: 14 residues. Germline CDR1 reads SGHRS; CDR2 reads YFSETQ. Trimming shortened V by 0 bases and J by 5 bases, and 9 bases separated the two germline ends. Written as DNA, the CDR3 is TGCGCCAGCAGCTTGGAAGGAGCCTATCAGCCCCAGCATTTT. Translating it yields CASSLEGAYQPQHF.

The gene calls are TRBV29-1 and TRBJ2-7, with TRBD2 matching over 9 bases. CDR3 size: 13 residues. V was pared by 6 bases and J by 7 bases, with 10 bases of the junction left unmatched. Germline-derived CDR1 and CDR2 are SQVTM and ANQGSEA. This chain's CDR3 is CSVAGGLAGEQYF. The DNA of the CDR3 is TGCAGCGTGGCCGGGGGACTAGCTGGGGAGCAGTACTTC.

The V gene is TRBV19, the J gene TRBJ1-6, with 9 bases identical to TRBD1. The J segment lost 9 bases and the V segment lost 3 bases, leaving 6 bases of the junction unmatched. This CDR3 is 15 amino acids long. CDR1 LNHDA and CDR2 SQIVND come from the germline V gene (reference sequence). The CDR3 is CASSMRGQGSSPLHF. CDR3 nucleotide sequence: TGTGCCAGTAGTATGCGAGGACAGGGGAGTTCACCCCTCCACTTT. Full variable domain (missing parts from reference TRBV19 and TRBJ1-6): DGGITQSPKYLFRKEGQNVTLSCEQNLNHDAMYWYRQDPGQGLRLIYYSQIVNDFQKGDIAEGYSVSREKKESFPLTVTSAQKNPTAFYLCASSMRGQGSSPLHFGNGTRLTVT.

V usage is TRBV6-1 and J usage is TRBJ1-2; a weak D match, TRBD1 (6 bases). Looked up from germline, CDR1 is MNHNS and CDR2 is SASEGT. Trimming stripped 6 bases from V and 8 bases from J, with 19 bases between. The length of the CDR3 is 14 residues. The CDR3 region has the DNA TGTGCCAGCAGATCCTACACAGGGACGAGGGGCTACACCTTC. This gives the protein CASRSYTGTRGYTF.

This chain joins TRBV2 and TRBJ1-5, with unresolved D. Germline lookup yields CDR1 SNHLY and CDR2 FYNNEI. The CDR3 consists of 13 residues. The V end lost 6 bases, the J end lost 5 bases, and 11 bases lay between the germline ends. CDR3 DNA sequence: TGTGCCAGCAGCAAAGAGCAGGATCAGCCCCAGCATTTT. Translated, it gives CASSKEQDQPQHF.

J is TRBJ2-2 and V is TRBV9; no definite D call. Trimming cost V 0 bases and J 4 bases, with 10 bases left between them. CDR3 length: 15 residues. The V gene's germline CDR1 is SGDLS and CDR2 YYNGEE. The CDR3, as DNA: TGTGCCAGCAGCGTAGGGGTGGAGCTCACCGGGGAGCTGTTTTTT. Residues: CASSVGVELTGELFF.

This clone was seen a single time. The chain is built from TRBV28 and TRBJ1-2; 7 bases agree with TRBD1. After removal of 5 bases from V and 2 bases from J, the junction contained 11 bases not matched to a gene. The germline V gene encodes CDR1 MDHEN and CDR2 SYDVKM. The CDR3 has 16 residues. The CDR3 bases are TGTGCCAGCAGTCCGAAGGGGCTGACAGGGAACTATGGCTACACCTTC. Its protein product is CASSPKGLTGNYGYTF.

The CDR3 region is CASSPDRASYEQYF. CDR3 nucleotide sequence: TGTGCCAGCTCACCGGACAGGGCCTCCTACGAGCAGTACTTC. The V call is TRBV18, the J call TRBJ2-7; 8 bases align to TRBD1. Germline lookup yields CDR1 KGHSH and CDR2 LQKENI. V lost 3 bases to trimming and J lost 0 bases; unmatched junction nucleotides: 1. This CDR3 has 14 residues. Looking up the rest from reference TRBV18 and TRBJ2-7 gives the full variable domain: NAGVMQNPRHLVRRRGQEARLRCSPMKGHSHVYWYRQLPEEGLKFMVYLQKENIIDESGMPKERFSAEFPKEGPSILRIQQVVRGDSAAYFCASSPDRASYEQYFGPGTRLTVT.

The CDR3 loop is CASSQGGQGGDTIYF. Written as DNA, the CDR3 is TGTGCCAGCAGTCAAGGGGGACAGGGGGGGGACACCATATATTTT. The rearrangement links TRBV6-6 to TRBJ1-3; the match to TRBD1 covers 11 bases. CDR3 length: 15 residues. Trimming took 5 bases from V and 8 from J; bases not matched to a gene: 8. Germline V gene lookup returns CDR1 MNHNY and CDR2 SVGAGI (reference sequence).

This clone was seen a handful of times. V is TRBV6-6 and J is TRBJ2-2; maybe TRBD1 (5 bases). Trimming left V 5 bases short and J 7 bases short, with 11 bases between. Per the germline V gene, CDR1 is MNHNY and CDR2 is SVGAGI (reference sequence). CDR3 size: 13 residues. The CDR3 is CASSRQGHGELFF. In nucleotides, the CDR3 is TGTGCCAGCAGTAGGCAGGGTCACGGGGAGCTGTTTTTT.

The chain links TRBV5-4 to TRBJ2-3; no reliable D call. Germline V gene sequence: CDR1 SGHNT, CDR2 YYREEE (reference sequence). Trimming pared 0 bases from V and 2 bases from J, leaving 10 bases between. The CDR3 sequence is 15 residues long. CDR3 bases: TGTGCCAGCAGCTTGGAGTTGCGGTCCACAGATACGCAGTATTTT. Its translation is CASSLELRSTDTQYF. Based on the CDR3 plus reference TRBV5-4 and TRBJ2-3, the full variable domain is ETGVTQSPTHLIKTRGQQVTLRCSSQSGHNTVSWYQQALGQGPQFIFQYYREEENGRGNFPPRFSGLQFPNYSSELNVNALELDDSALYLCASSLELRSTDTQYFGPGTRLTVL.

The chain uses TRBV4-2 and TRBJ1-1; weak D call: TRBD1 (5 bases). This CDR3 is built from 16 residues. The germline CDR1 and CDR2 sequences are LGHNA and YNFKEQ. The germline V and J ends were trimmed by 0 bases and 0 bases, with 11 bases remaining between them. CDR3 amino acids: CASSQDQTVMNTEAFF. CDR3 DNA: TGTGCCAGCAGCCAAGATCAGACAGTAATGAACACTGAAGCTTTCTTT.

This clone has only one observation. The genes are TRBV7-8 and TRBJ2-2; TRBD1 might be the D (6 bases). Trimming removed 5 bases from V and 1 base from J, with 14 bases in between. The CDR3 covers 16 residues. Germline CDR1 is SGHVS and CDR2 is FQNEAQ. The CDR3 spells CASSATGMGNTGELFF. Here the CDR3 DNA reads TGTGCCAGCAGCGCTACAGGGATGGGGAACACCGGGGAGCTGTTTTTT. The entire variable domain, with the rest obtained from reference TRBV7-8 and TRBJ2-2, is as follows: GAGVSQSPRYKVAKRGQDVALRCDPISGHVSLFWYQQALGQGPEFLTYFQNEAQLDKSGLPSDRFFAERPEGSVSTLKIQRTQQEDSAVYLCASSATGMGNTGELFFGEGSRLTVL.

The rearrangement joins TRBV5-4 to TRBJ1-2, with 8 bases aligning to TRBD1. The CDR3 is 14 amino acids. V shed 4 bases and J 6 bases; nucleotides not matched to a gene: 8. The V gene's germline CDR1 is SGHNT and CDR2 YYREEE (reference sequence). CDR3 coding DNA: TGTGCCAGCAGCCCCCGACAGGGGCTGGATGGCTACACCTTC. It codes for CASSPRQGLDGYTF.

This chain uses TRBV20-1 with TRBJ2-7; no reliable D call. V was shortened by 3 bases and J by 5 bases, with 5 bases between the two germline ends. This CDR3 is built from 10 residues. Germline V lookup: CDR1 DFQATT, CDR2 SNEGSKA (reference sequence). The CDR3 DNA is TGCAGTGCTAGCTTCGACGAGCAGTACTTC. Protein: CSASFDEQYF.

The chain couples TRBV4-2 to TRBJ1-6, with TRBD1 matching over 7 bases. J was trimmed by 8 bases and V by 4 bases; bases with no gene match: 2. The CDR3 loop spans 13 amino acids. Germline V lookup: CDR1 LGHNA, CDR2 YNFKEQ. The CDR3 nucleotides read TGTGCCAGCAGCCTCCAGGGGGATTCACCCCTCCACTTT. It encodes CASSLQGDSPLHF.

V usage is TRBV4-2 and J usage is TRBJ2-5, with 12 positions matching TRBD2. Germline CDR1 and CDR2: LGHNA and YNFKEQ. The CDR3 runs 14 residues. J lost 4 bases, V lost 4 bases, and 1 base had no gene match. CDR3 DNA sequence: TGTGCCAGCAGCCCTAGCGGGAGGGCAGAGACCCAGTACTTC. It translates to CASSPSGRAETQYF.

This rearrangement joins TRBV23-1 to TRBJ2-1; no clear D gene. TRBV23-1 is known as an ORF, though its function is uncertain. The V end was cut by 7 bases, the J end by 4 bases, with 5 bases between. CDR3 length: 11 amino acids. The CDR3 DNA reads as TGCGCCAGCATCTTATACAATGAGCAGTTCTTC. Amino acids: CASILYNEQFF.